This TCR beta chain comes out of a study of blood T cell repertoires in COVID-19. Overall study context: Samples representing acute and convalescent COVID-19 were sourced from the United States, Italy and Spain. Sources were T cells, B-cell-depleted T cells, or PBMCs; the material itself was cDNA or gDNA.

With respect to this clone: Other nucleotide sequences in the sample specify the same CDR3.

Per germline, CDR1 SGHTA and CDR2 FQGNSA. The ends were cut back, 3 bases at V and 4 bases at J, with 7 bases in the middle. The CDR3 spans 13 residues. Under the authors' procedure: From reference gene primer amplification, estimates of nucleated cell counts were derived. Libraries were prepared by immunoSEQ multiplex PCR; TCRdb keeps only in-frame clonotypes and omits some of them. V, J and clone size are taken as reported in that table, and D and trimming were inferred from the DNA itself. The sample contains fewer than 130,000 clones, over 60% of which appear only once. Sequenced: peripheral blood. This chain links TRBV7-2 with TRBJ1-5; no reliable D call. The source of this sequence is a woman of 80 years or more with acute or convalescent COVID-19. DNA of the CDR3: TGTGCCAGCAGCTTTGGAGGGAATCAGCCCCAGCATTTT. This gives the protein CASSFGGNQPQHF.